This entry is about one T cell receptor beta chain. In its sample, this clone was seen a few times. Which antigen it targets is not known. It has no much larger one-base neighbor in the sample; base qualities were not kept. The data stem from a study of cytomegalovirus exposure and HLA in healthy donors (dated by TCRdb to about 2017). Regarding the complete study: In an earlier analysis of 550 to 750 of the donors, around 290 Gb of sequence data and approximately 100 million unique TCR beta sequences from roughly 200 million T cells were reported. The study used immunosequencing to profile the T cell repertoires of some 600 subjects and linked those repertoires to cytomegalovirus serostatus. In an earlier analysis of roughly 600 of the donors, high-throughput TCR beta sequencing was used to judge whether each TCR beta V gene segment behaved as functional or pseudogenic. The aim of the study was to test whether cataloging public T cell receptors could identify signatures of past pathogen exposure. Class I and class II HLA loci were covered by the typing at four-digit resolution. Donor age, sex, ethnicity and CMV serostatus were compiled together with the repertoire data. To predict cytomegalovirus infection status, the study combined high-throughput TCR immunosequencing, statistical association of individual TCRs with disease status, and machine learning. Every discovery cohort repertoire had been produced on one sequencing platform. The number of typed donors differed by locus: about 629-630 for A, B, C, DRB1 and DQB1; 522 for DQA1; over 600 for DPA1; and 450 to 480 for DPB1. Among several hundred genotyped donors of the cohort, an average of about 220,000 unique TCR beta nucleotide sequences was sequenced per donor, of which 15% to 20% were non-productive. Among the roughly 400 genotyped donors, around 81% belonged to the genetic ancestry cluster associated with self-reported Caucasian donors. To study patterns of TCR occurrence, a later analysis re-analyzed previously published TCR beta repertoires from 700 or so donors and added high-resolution HLA genotyping. Rather than drawing on any new phenotypic data, the later analysis identified candidate immune exposures from TCR beta sequences and the way those sequences occurred across donors. Around 320 gigabases of sequencing data and 78 million or so unique TCR sequences were included in an early release covering about 620 HLA-typed donors. A later genetic analysis used genome-wide SNP genotypes for about 55% of the 666 donors, treating that subset as a discovery cohort. Because of strong linkage in the cohort, roughly five DR-DQ haplotypes were treated as single units for association and clustering. A separate validation cohort of over a hundred different subjects was used in addition to the approximately 640-subject first cohort.

V gives up 6 bases and J gives up 0 bases, and the segment between their germline ends measures 8 bases. According to the germline V gene, CDR1 reads SGHVS and CDR2 reads FQNEAQ. The CDR3 sequence holds 13 residues, the cysteine and phenylalanine included. The read is trimmed to its CDR3 DNA, 39 bases read in frame from base 1. The cohort consisted of 666 healthy bone marrow donors. At the time of sampling, all cohort members were nominally healthy, though unrecorded immune exposures were likely present. The donor was CMV seronegative and belonged to the group of 352 seronegative cohort members. A peripheral blood sample was collected from each donor, and TCR beta sequencing was performed on peripheral blood mononuclear cells. Genomic DNA was extracted from the blood cell samples with the Qiagen DNeasy Blood Extraction Kit. Study-wide conclusions, independent of this receptor: Most TCR sequences were observed very rarely across donors, whereas some public TCRs were present in many individuals. Compared with equally common non-associated chains, HLA-associated TCR beta chains in a later analysis were more clonally expanded and had lower generation probabilities. In vitro tests confirmed that three of the cytomegalovirus-associated TCR beta chains recognize cytomegalovirus antigens. A later analysis found that most CMV-associated TCR beta chains appeared HLA-restricted, with HLA associations seemingly driven largely by CMV exposure. Assigning TCR associations to individual alleles was difficult when HLA alleles, especially DR and DQ, strongly co-occurred. Roughly uniform sequencing depth across donors was assumed in presence/absence analyses, although this assumption may not hold. A later analysis reported that several top co-occurrence clusters appeared linked to parvovirus B19, influenza, CMV and Epstein-Barr virus. According to a later analysis, TCR association rates differed among HLA loci, with DRB1 alleles showing the most associated TCRs and HLA-C alleles showing the fewest. The classifier was reported to diagnose cytomegalovirus status with high specificity and sensitivity in both the original and validation cohorts. HLA typing was unavailable for some donors at each locus, so association tests used only the typed subset. The authors suggested that the approach could potentially be extended to other disease states and immunological phenotypes. In an earlier analysis of some 540 of the donors, most TCR beta V segments appeared in productive rearrangements about 87% or about 30% of the time, broadly matching IMGT annotations. A later genetic analysis associated a missense DCLRE1C variant with V-gene and J-gene trimming of TCR beta chains, and an independent cohort replicated the association. In the study, approximately 160 TCR beta chains were listed as associated with cytomegalovirus. A group of highly shared sequence variants was considered likely to be a technical artifact of the sequencing pipeline. At a false discovery rate of 0.05, a later analysis linked roughly 17,000 TCR beta sequences to specific HLA alleles. The 87-base-pair reads could not distinguish some IMGT-functional V segments, including TRBV6-2 and TRBV6-3, so those segments were excluded. A further reported finding was that TCR beta sequences accurately predicted the HLA-A and HLA-B alleles for most subjects in the first cohort. This cohort had only TCR beta chains sequenced, and the lack of alpha or paired-chain data limited which features could be detected. Linkage disequilibrium might explain the correlated functional status among segregating V segments, but an unknown experimental factor could not be excluded. Because counts were too low, about 17 rarely observed V segments, including chromosome 9 orphons, were excluded from the earlier analysis of some 540 of the donors. According to a later genetic analysis, donors in an Asian-associated ancestry cluster had fewer N-insertions in productive TCRs than the approximately 630-donor mean. For the cohort, immune exposure information was limited to CMV serostatus.

Library generation was performed with the immunoSEQ multiplex PCR assay. For the multiplex PCR, a mixture combining 60 forward primers for TCR Vbeta segments and 13 reverse primers for TCR Jbeta segments was used. Amplification of the CDR3 region of rearranged TCR beta genes was performed with a multiplex PCR assay on genomic DNA. Amplified TCR beta libraries were sequenced as 87-base-pair reads on the Illumina HiSeq System. The original pipeline was this. In a later analysis, roughly 80 million unique TCR beta chains were counted across the approximately 640 repertoires, and about 9.9 million of these chains were shared by at least two donors. Raw reads were error-corrected and collapsed into unique sequences with a nearest-neighbor algorithm that merged closely related sequences to remove PCR and sequencing errors. CDR3 sequences were aligned to IMGT reference sequences to assign V, D and J gene segments. For a sequence to be retained, a match of at least six nucleotides was required to both a V gene segment and a J gene segment. Rearrangements were called productive when the CDR3 lacked stop codons and stayed in frame with V and J; all others were non-productive. CDR3 was defined by IMGT convention, running from the second conserved V-encoded cysteine to the conserved J-encoded phenylalanine. The earlier analysis of 500 to 600 of the donors excluded sequences that lacked an unambiguous match to a single V gene segment. In an earlier analysis of some 590 of the donors, V segments were called functional above 56.7% productive rearrangements and were called segregating when the between-donor standard deviation exceeded 5%. A statistical classification framework was built to diagnose cytomegalovirus status from the catalog of TCR beta chain sequences. In a later analysis, TCR nucleotide sequences were compared against IMGT/GENE-DB human TR gene sequences so that V and J genes could be assigned. Using the TCRdist pipeline, a later analysis assigned CDR3 sequences along with most-parsimonious VDJ recombination scenarios. In a later analysis, each TCR beta chain was defined by its CDR3 amino acid sequence together with its V-gene family, and reads lacking a unique V-gene family were excluded. A later analysis removed 500 to 650 highly shared, low-generation-probability nucleotide sequences to deal with suspected cross-contamination and a sequencing artifact. For each public chain, a later analysis derived a clonal expansion index from normalized ranks of inferred template counts within each repertoire. A later analysis computed generation probabilities with a VDJ recombination model fitted to out-of-frame rearrangements, and checked the results against IGoR. In a later analysis, TCR-TCR, TCR-HLA and TCR-CMV co-occurrence was scored with hypergeometric tests, and a repertoire-size bias correction was applied to TCR pairs. A later analysis estimated false discovery rates by permuting HLA or CMV assignments 20 times. A later analysis grouped co-occurring TCRs with DBSCAN, adding TCRdist sequence similarity when clustering within HLA-allele-positive subsets. Repertoires with fewer than 30,000 or more than 120,000 public chains, plus five repertoires with anomalous nucleotide sharing, were excluded from co-occurrence clustering. Entries here come from immuneACCESS through TCRdb and include only in-frame sequences with V and J called. Some clones fail to appear in such tables; in the studies checked, an unresolved V gene covers under half of the shortfall, and the cause of the remainder is unknown. That table furnishes V, J and clone size, whereas the DNA furnished D and trimming. The sample data list approximately 88,000 clones, and 65% to 85% of these were observed just once. Around 2% of the sample is held by the ten biggest clonotypes.

Sequencing was carried out using PBMCs. This TCR was sampled from a man younger than 30 in good health and CMV-seronegative. The sequence links TRBV7-8 to TRBJ1-2; no D gene can be assigned with confidence. In nucleotides, the sequence is TGTGCCAGCAGTCAGGTAGCTAACTATGGCTACACCTTC. Its protein is CASSQVANYGYTF.